This record looks at one T cell receptor (beta chain) sequence and its context. The data belong to a study of blood T cell repertoires in COVID-19. Turning to the study itself: The origin of the acute and convalescent COVID-19 samples was the United States, Italy and Spain. T cells, B-cell-depleted T cells, or PBMCs provided the cDNA or gDNA that served as material.

Original analysis: Estimation of nucleated cell counts relied on the amplification of reference gene primers. This table comes from immunoSEQ multiplex PCR, and its TCRdb copy is limited to in-frame clones, with some not included. Clone size and V and J calls were adopted from that table, with D and trimming inferred from the DNA. In the table there are about 60,000 clones, more than 70% of which are singletons. The CDR3 spans 14 residues. Trimming took 3 bases from V and 3 from J, leaving 9 bases between them. Germline V gene sequence: CDR1 LNHDA, CDR2 SQIVND (reference sequence). This clonotype originated in a man in his sixties or seventies with acute or convalescent COVID-19. The chain employs TRBV19 and TRBJ1-5; D possibly corresponds to TRBD1 (6 bases). Sample: peripheral blood. The CDR3 coding sequence is TGTGCCAGTAGTATCCGGGACACCAATCAGCCCCAGCATTTT. The encoded protein is CASSIRDTNQPQHF.